This TCR beta chain was sequenced in a study of T cell clonality in common variable immunodeficiency. Caucasian heritage predominated among both patients and controls. CDR3 size: 15 residues. The germline V gene has CDR1 LNHDA and CDR2 SQIVND (reference sequence). Trimming at V came to 4 bases and at J to 0 bases, leaving 3 bases not matched to a gene. Study observations and caveats: In common variable immunodeficiency, TCR beta chains reportedly carried fewer deletions and N-nucleotide insertions. Fewer TCRbeta clones were shared among CVID subjects than controls.

Data came from immunoSEQ multiplex PCR; TCRdb stores just in-frame clones and leaves some out. This sample has about 12,000 clones, each found more than once. This clone was counted a few times. Its target is not known. The CDR3 end lies 3 residues beyond the end of the read and is filled in from the germline J gene. The receptor was derived from a human donor with common variable immunodeficiency. Sequenced input: peripheral blood mononuclear cells. The genes are TRBV19 and TRBJ2-3; 8 nucleotides align to TRBD2. The sequenced part of the CDR3 DNA is TGTGCCAGTAGTACTAGCGGGCCTAGCACAGATACG. It specifies CASSTSGPSTDT. The whole CDR3 is CASSTSGPSTDTQYF.